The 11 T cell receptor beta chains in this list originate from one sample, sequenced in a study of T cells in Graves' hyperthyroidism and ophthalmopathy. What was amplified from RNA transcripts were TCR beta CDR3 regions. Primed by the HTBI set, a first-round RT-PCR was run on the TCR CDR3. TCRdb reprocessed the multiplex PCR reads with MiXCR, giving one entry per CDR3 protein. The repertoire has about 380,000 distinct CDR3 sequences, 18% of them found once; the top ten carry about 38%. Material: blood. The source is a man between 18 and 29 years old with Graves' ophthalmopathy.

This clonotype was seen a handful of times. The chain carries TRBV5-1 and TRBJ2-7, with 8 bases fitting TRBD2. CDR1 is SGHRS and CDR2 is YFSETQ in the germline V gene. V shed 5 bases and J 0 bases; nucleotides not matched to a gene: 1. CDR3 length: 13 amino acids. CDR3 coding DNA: TGCGCCAGCAGAGCGGGGGCCTCCTACGAGCAGTACTTC. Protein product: CASRAGASYEQYF.

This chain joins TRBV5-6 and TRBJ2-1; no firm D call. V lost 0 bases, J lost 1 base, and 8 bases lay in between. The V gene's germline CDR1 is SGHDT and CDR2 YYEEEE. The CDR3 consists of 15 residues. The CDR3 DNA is TGTGCCAGCAGCTTGGACGGTTTGTCCTACAATGAGCAGTTCTTC. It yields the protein CASSLDGLSYNEQFF.

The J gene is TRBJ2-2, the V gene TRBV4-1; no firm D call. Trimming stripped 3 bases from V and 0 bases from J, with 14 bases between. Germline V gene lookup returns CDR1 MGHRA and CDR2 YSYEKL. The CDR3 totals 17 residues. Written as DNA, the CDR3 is TGCGCCAGCAGCCATGGCAGGCAGACCGCGAACACCGGGGAGCTGTTTTTT. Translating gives CASSHGRQTANTGELFF.

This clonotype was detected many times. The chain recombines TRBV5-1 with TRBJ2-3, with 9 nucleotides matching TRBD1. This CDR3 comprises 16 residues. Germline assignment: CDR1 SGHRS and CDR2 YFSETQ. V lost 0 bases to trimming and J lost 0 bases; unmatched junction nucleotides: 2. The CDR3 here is CASSLVGTGSTDTQYF. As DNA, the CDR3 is TGCGCCAGCAGCTTGGTAGGGACAGGGAGCACAGATACGCAGTATTTT. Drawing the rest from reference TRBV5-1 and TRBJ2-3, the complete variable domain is KAGVTQTPRYLIKTRGQQVTLSCSPISGHRSVSWYQQTPGQGLQFLFEYFSETQRNKGNFPGRFSGRQFSNSRSEMNVSTLELGDSALYLCASSLVGTGSTDTQYFGPGTRLTVL.

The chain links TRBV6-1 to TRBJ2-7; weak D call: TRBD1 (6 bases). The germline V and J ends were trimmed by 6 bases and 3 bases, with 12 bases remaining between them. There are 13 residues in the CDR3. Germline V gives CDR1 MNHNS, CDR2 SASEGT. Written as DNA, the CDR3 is TGTGCCAGCAGCGACACAGGGTACTACGAGCAGTACTTC. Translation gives CASSDTGYYEQYF.

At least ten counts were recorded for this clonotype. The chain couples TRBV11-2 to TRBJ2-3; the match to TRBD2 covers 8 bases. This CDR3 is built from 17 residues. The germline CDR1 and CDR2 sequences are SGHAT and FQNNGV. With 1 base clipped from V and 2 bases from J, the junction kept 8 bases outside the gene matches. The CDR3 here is CASSLVRLAGYTDTQYF. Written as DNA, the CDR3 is TGTGCCAGCAGCTTAGTACGCCTAGCGGGTTACACAGATACGCAGTATTTT.

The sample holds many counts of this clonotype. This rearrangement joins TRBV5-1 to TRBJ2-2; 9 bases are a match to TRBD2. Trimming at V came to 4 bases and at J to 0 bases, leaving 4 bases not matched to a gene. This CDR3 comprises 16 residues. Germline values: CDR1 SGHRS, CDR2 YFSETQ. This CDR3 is CASSPVAGANTGELFF. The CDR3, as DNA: TGCGCCAGCAGCCCGGTAGCGGGGGCGAACACCGGGGAGCTGTTTTTT. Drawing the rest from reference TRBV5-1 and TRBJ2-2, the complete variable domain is KAGVTQTPRYLIKTRGQQVTLSCSPISGHRSVSWYQQTPGQGLQFLFEYFSETQRNKGNFPGRFSGRQFSNSRSEMNVSTLELGDSALYLCASSPVAGANTGELFFGEGSRLTVL.

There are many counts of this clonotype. The CDR3 DNA sequence: TGTGCCAGCAGCCCGGGACTAGGCACAGATACGCAGTATTTT. It yields the protein CASSPGLGTDTQYF. The chain links TRBV9 to TRBJ2-3; 8 bases are shared with TRBD2. After removal of 4 bases from V and 1 base from J, the junction contained 2 bases not matched to a gene. Germline V lookup: CDR1 SGDLS, CDR2 YYNGEE. This CDR3 is built from 14 residues.

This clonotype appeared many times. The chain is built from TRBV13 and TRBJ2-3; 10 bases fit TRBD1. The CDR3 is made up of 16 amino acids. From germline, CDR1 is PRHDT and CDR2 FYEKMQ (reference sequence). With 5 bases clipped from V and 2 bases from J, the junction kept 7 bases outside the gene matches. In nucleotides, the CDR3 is TGTGCCAGCAGCCCTGGGACAGGGGACAACACAGATACGCAGTATTTT. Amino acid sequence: CASSPGTGDNTDTQYF.

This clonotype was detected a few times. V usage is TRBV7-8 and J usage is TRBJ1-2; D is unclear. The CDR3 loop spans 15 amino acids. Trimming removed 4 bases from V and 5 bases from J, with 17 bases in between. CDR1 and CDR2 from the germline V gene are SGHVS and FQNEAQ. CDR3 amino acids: CASSSITGSLYGYTF. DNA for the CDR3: TGTGCCAGCAGCTCTATAACCGGAAGCCTTTATGGCTACACCTTC.

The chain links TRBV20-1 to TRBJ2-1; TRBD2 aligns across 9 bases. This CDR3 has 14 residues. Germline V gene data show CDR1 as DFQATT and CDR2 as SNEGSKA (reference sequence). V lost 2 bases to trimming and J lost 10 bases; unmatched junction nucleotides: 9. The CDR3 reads CSARLAGGWNEQFF. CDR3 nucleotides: TGCAGTGCTAGACTTGCGGGAGGGTGGAACGAGCAGTTCTTC.